The clone carrying this T cell receptor beta chain came up once. This record belongs to a study of CD8+ T cells in alopecia areata. The V gene lost 4 bases and the J gene lost 0 bases, with 9 bases spanning the gap. The CDR3 is 14 residues long. The germline V gene has CDR1 SQVTM and CDR2 ANQGSEA. RNA was extracted and reverse transcribed into cDNA as the sequencing template. Assay: immunoSEQ multiplex PCR; the TCRdb copy retains only in-frame clones and omits some. The sample has under 150,000 clones, roughly three fifths seen once. Treatment given: oral pan-JAK inhibitor, 5-10 mg twice daily. The chain carries TRBV29-1 and TRBJ2-2; D uncertain. Sequences were derived from CD4+ T cells sorted from blood, sampled at week 24, from a patient treated with tofacitinib. This TCR came from a human donor with alopecia areata. CDR3 nucleotides: TGCAGCGTTGGCCCAGAGACGAACACCGGGGAGCTGTTTTTT. Translating it yields CSVGPETNTGELFF.